The T cell receptor (beta chain) described here comes from a study of regulatory T cells in long-lasting Graves disease. The time point is: newly diagnosed GD, antithyroid drugs for less than 3 months. RNA extracted from PBMCs served as the sequencing template. The V gene lost 4 bases and the J gene lost 6 bases, with 9 bases spanning the gap. CDR1 is SGHDN and CDR2 is FVKESK in the germline V gene. CDR3 size: 12 residues. CDR3-region Arm-PCR and iRepertoire HTBI primers produced the TCR beta libraries. Each CDR3 protein gets one entry after TCRdb re-called the multiplex PCR reads with MiXCR. The sample includes 360,000 or so distinct CDR3 sequences, about a sixth of them seen just once. These data were also reused for a study on T cells in Graves' hyperthyroidism and ophthalmopathy. That work adds: Researchers report that a 13 V-J model separated ophthalmopathy from stable hyperthyroidism.

V usage is TRBV14 and J usage is TRBJ1-1; TRBD1 might be the D (6 bases). This clonotype was sampled from a woman younger than 35 with Graves disease. This specimen consisted of peripheral blood mononuclear cells (PBMCs), obtained at new diagnosis, from a patient treated with antithyroid drugs. The DNA for the CDR3 is TGTGCCAGCAGCCGAGGGACACCTGAAGCTTTCTTT. The encoded protein is CASSRGTPEAFF. Complete variable domain (other parts from reference TRBV14 and TRBJ1-1): EAGVTQFPSHSVIEKGQTVTLRCDPISGHDNLYWYRRVMGKEIKFLLHFVKESKQDESGMPNNRFLAERTGGTYSTLKVQPAELEDSGVYFCASSRGTPEAFFGQGTRLTVV.